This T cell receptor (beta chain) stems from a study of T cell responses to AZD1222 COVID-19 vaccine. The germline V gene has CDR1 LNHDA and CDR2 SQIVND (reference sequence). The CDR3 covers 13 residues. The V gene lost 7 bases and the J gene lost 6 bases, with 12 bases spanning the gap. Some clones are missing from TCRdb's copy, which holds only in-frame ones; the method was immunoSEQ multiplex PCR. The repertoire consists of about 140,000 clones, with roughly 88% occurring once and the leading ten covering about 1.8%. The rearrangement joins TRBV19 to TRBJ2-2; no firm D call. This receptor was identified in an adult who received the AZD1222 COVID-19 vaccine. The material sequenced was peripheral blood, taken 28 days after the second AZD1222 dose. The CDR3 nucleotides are TGTGCCAGTAAGGACCCCCGACCCGGGGAGCTGTTTTTT. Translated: CASKDPRPGELFF.